These T cell receptor beta chains were read from a single sample in a study of T cell changes during pregnancy in multiple sclerosis. Profiled with immunoSEQ multiplex PCR; TCRdb holds only in-frame clones, not every one. The sample includes some 39,000 clones, around nine tenths seen only once; the top ten take 0.37%. The sample here was CD4+ T cells from peripheral blood mononuclear cells, taken in the third trimester of pregnancy. The receptors were sampled from a female donor in good health, enrolled as a control in a pregnancy study. Both conserved end residues are part of each CDR3. D genes are given only for firm matches. Expanded clones are given a class, and other clones once, few, many or no size at all.

>TRBJ2-1|TRBV29-1|NA|TRBD1
CSVNSQGAIRQFF
TGCAGCGTTAACAGTCAGGGGGCTATCAGGCAGTTCTTC
>TRBJ2-7|TRBV7-9|NA|TRBD2
CASSLGLAGVLHSYEQYF
TGTGCCAGCAGCTTAGGACTAGCGGGAGTATTACACTCCTACGAGCAGTACTTC
>TRBJ1-4|TRBV19|NA|NA
CASIPPGINEKLFF
TGTGCCAGTATTCCTCCAGGTATTAATGAAAAACTGTTTTTT
>TRBJ2-7|TRBV28|once|NA
CASSFHPWEESSYEQYF
TGTGCCAGCAGTTTTCACCCCTGGGAGGAAAGCTCCTACGAGCAGTACTTC
>TRBJ2-3|TRBV9|NA|NA
CASKIAGLTDTQYF
TGTGCCAGCAAGATAGCCGGGTTGACAGATACGCAGTATTTT
>TRBJ2-1|TRBV5-4|NA|TRBD2
CASSQAGATYNEQFF
TGTGCCAGCAGCCAAGCGGGGGCCACCTACAATGAGCAGTTCTTC
>TRBJ2-7|TRBV28|once|TRBD1
CASQPGQGYEQYF
TGTGCCAGTCAACCGGGACAGGGGTACGAGCAGTACTTC
>TRBJ2-5|TRBV6-1|NA|NA
CASSELDSQETQYF
TGTGCCAGCAGTGAATTAGATAGCCAAGAGACCCAGTACTTC
>TRBJ2-5|TRBV5-1|NA|TRBD2
CASSSLAGGPQETQYF
TGCGCCAGCAGCTCCTTAGCGGGAGGGCCCCAAGAGACCCAGTACTTC
>TRBJ2-5|TRBV30|NA|TRBD1
CAWSVQGETQYF
TGTGCCTGGAGTGTACAGGGGGAGACCCAGTACTTC
>TRBJ2-3|TRBV6-1|NA|TRBD2
CASSARASGGVDTQYF
TGTGCCAGCAGTGCCCGGGCTAGCGGGGGGGTCGATACGCAGTATTTT
>TRBJ2-5|TRBV25-1|NA|NA
CASSDHHGGKTKETQYF
TGTGCCAGCAGTGACCACCACGGAGGAAAAACCAAAGAGACCCAGTACTTC
>TRBJ2-7|TRBV7-9|NA|NA
CASSLSYEQYF
TGTGCCAGCAGCCTCTCCTACGAGCAGTACTTC
>TRBJ1-6|TRBV12-5|NA|TRBD1
CASGSDRGNSPLHF
TGTGCTAGTGGATCGGACAGGGGCAATTCACCCCTCCACTTT
>TRBJ2-7|TRBV6-5|NA|NA
CASSYLRAYEQYF
TGTGCCAGCAGTTACCTCCGGGCCTACGAGCAGTACTTC
>TRBJ1-6|TRBV5-5|NA|NA
CASSLQVNTVGNSPLHF
TGTGCCAGCAGCTTGCAGGTTAACACCGTTGGTAATTCACCCCTCCACTTT
>TRBJ2-1|TRBV6-4|NA|TRBD1
CASSPDRASWEQFF
TGTGCCAGCAGCCCCGACAGGGCTTCTTGGGAGCAGTTCTTC
>TRBJ2-5|TRBV5-6|once|TRBD1
CASSAPGQGYQETQYF
TGTGCCAGCAGCGCCCCGGGACAGGGGTACCAAGAGACCCAGTACTTC
>TRBJ1-5|TRBV5-1|NA|NA
CASSLASVIMRSNQPQHF
TGCGCCAGCAGCTTGGCGAGCGTCATCATGCGTAGCAATCAGCCCCAGCATTTT
>TRBJ2-7|TRBV4-2|NA|NA
CASSQESAYEQYF
TGTGCCAGCAGCCAAGAGTCGGCCTACGAGCAGTACTTC
>TRBJ2-7|TRBV5-6|NA|NA
CASSLVWEPNEQYF
TGTGCCAGCAGCTTGGTTTGGGAGCCGAACGAGCAGTACTTC